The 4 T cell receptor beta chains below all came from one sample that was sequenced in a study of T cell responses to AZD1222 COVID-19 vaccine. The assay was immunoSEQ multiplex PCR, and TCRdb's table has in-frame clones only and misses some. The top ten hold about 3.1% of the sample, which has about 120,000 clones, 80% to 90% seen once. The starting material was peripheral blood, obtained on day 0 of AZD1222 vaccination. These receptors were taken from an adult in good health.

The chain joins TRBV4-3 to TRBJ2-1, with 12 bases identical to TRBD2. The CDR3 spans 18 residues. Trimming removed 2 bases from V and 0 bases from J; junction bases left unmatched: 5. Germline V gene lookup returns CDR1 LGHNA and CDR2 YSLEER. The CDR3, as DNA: TGCGCCAGCAGCCAATACCTGACTAGCGGGAGCTCCTACAATGAGCAGTTCTTC. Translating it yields CASSQYLTSGSSYNEQFF.

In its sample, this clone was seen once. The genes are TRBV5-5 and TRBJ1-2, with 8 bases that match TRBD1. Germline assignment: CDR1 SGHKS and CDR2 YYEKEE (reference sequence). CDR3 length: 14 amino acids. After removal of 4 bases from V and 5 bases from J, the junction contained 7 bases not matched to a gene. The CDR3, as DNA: TGTGCCAGCAGCCCGGGGACAGGCGATTATGGCTACACCTTC. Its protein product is CASSPGTGDYGYTF. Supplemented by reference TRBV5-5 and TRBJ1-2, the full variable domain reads DAGVTQSPTHLIKTRGQQVTLRCSPISGHKSVSWYQQVLGQGPQFIFQYYEKEERGRGNFPDRFSARQFPNYSSELNVNALLLGDSALYLCASSPGTGDYGYTFGSGTRLTVV.

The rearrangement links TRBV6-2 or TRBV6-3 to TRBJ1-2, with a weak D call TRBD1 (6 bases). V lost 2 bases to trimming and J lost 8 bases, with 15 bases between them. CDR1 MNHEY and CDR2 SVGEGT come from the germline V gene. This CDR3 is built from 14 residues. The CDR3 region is CASSYPGHPRGYTF. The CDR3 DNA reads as TGTGCCAGCAGTTACCCGGGACACCCGAGAGGCTACACCTTC.

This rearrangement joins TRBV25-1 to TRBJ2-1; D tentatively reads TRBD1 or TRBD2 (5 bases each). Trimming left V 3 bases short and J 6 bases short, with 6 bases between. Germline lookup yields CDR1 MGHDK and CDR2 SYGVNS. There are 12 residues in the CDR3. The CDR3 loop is CASSEGTNEQFF. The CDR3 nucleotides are TGTGCCAGCAGTGAGGGGACCAATGAGCAGTTCTTC.